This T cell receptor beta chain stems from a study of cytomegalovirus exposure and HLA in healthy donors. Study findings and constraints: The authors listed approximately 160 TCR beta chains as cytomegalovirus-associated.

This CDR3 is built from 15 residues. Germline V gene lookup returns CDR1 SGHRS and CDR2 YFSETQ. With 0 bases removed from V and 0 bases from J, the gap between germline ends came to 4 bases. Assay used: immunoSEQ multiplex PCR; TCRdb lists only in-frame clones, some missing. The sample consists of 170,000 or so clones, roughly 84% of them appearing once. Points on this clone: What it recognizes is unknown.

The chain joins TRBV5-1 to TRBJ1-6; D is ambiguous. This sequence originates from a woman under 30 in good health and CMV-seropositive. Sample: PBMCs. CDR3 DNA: TGCGCCAGCAGCTTGGCGAGCTCCTATAATTCACCCCTCCACTTT. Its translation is CASSLASSYNSPLHF.